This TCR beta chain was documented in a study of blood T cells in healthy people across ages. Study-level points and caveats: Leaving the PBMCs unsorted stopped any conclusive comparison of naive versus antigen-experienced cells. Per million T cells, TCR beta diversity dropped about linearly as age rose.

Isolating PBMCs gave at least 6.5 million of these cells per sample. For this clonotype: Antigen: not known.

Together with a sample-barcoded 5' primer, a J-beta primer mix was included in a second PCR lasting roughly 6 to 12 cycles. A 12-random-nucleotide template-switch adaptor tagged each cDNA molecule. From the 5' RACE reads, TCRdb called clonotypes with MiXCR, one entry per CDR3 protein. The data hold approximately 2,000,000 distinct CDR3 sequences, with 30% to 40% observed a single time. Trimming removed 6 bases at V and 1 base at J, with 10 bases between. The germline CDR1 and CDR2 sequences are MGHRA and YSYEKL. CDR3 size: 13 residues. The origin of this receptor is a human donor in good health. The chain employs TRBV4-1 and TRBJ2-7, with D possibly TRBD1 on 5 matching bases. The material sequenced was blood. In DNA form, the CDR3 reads TGCGCCAGCAGTTGGACACCATCCTACGAGCAGTACTTC. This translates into CASSWTPSYEQYF.